The 16 T cell receptor beta chains given below trace back to one sample, sequenced in a study of shared clonotypes between healthy human individuals. The data were produced by immunoSEQ multiplex PCR, yet TCRdb's version contains in-frame clones alone and is incomplete. The data hold millions of clones, with 85% to 95% observed a single time. Sequenced input: naive CD4+ T cells from PBMCs. Subset described: CD45RA+ positively selected. The receptors derive from a man between 18 and 35 years old in good health. Some clones in this sample may be carry-over from other donors' samples.

The V call is TRBV11-3, the J call TRBJ2-7; TRBD2 might be the D (6 bases). Trimming stripped 5 bases from V and 5 bases from J, with 19 bases between. From germline, CDR1 is SGHNT and CDR2 YENEEA. The CDR3 totals 15 residues. The CDR3 region has the DNA TGTGCCAGCAGCAGGGACTCCTTGGCGGAGGACGAGCAGTACTTC. It specifies CASSRDSLAEDEQYF.

This chain uses TRBV5-4 with TRBJ2-7, with 9 bases aligning to TRBD2. Germline loops: CDR1 SGHNT, CDR2 YYREEE (reference sequence). This CDR3 spans 17 amino acids. V gave up 0 bases and J gave up 3 bases; unmatched junction bases: 10. The CDR3 sequence is CASSLVPSGTVLYEQYF. Written as DNA, the CDR3 is TGTGCCAGCAGCTTGGTTCCTAGCGGGACAGTCCTCTACGAGCAGTACTTC.

The chain employs TRBV28 and TRBJ2-7; D may be TRBD1 (6 bases). Trimming removed 6 bases from V and 5 bases from J, with 14 bases in between. Per germline, CDR1 MDHEN and CDR2 SYDVKM. CDR3 length: 13 amino acids. CDR3 in amino acids: CASSRGQKNEQYF. The CDR3 bases are TGTGCCAGCAGCCGAGGACAGAAAAACGAGCAGTACTTC.

A single count supports this clone. The same CDR3 can be traced to other DNA sequences in this sample. The chain is built from TRBV15 and TRBJ2-3; D unclear. CDR1 and CDR2 (germline): LNHNV, YYDKDF (reference sequence). Trimming took 0 bases from V and 1 from J, leaving 5 bases between them. The CDR3 sequence is 14 residues long. The CDR3 is CATSRDGGTDTQYF. The CDR3 nucleotides read TGTGCCACCAGCAGAGATGGGGGCACAGATACGCAGTATTTT.

This chain links TRBV20-1 with TRBJ2-4; the D is unclear. The CDR3 is 11 amino acids. V was trimmed by 5 bases and J by 8 bases, leaving 10 bases between them. The V gene's germline CDR1 is DFQATT and CDR2 SNEGSKA (reference sequence). This chain's CDR3 is CSAASRDIQYF. In DNA form, the CDR3 reads TGCAGTGCTGCTAGTAGGGACATTCAGTACTTC.

CDR3 sequence: CASSLAFGSQETQYF. CDR3 in DNA: TGTGCCAGCAGCTTAGCGTTCGGCAGCCAAGAGACCCAGTACTTC. The chain is built from TRBV7-9 and TRBJ2-5; no firm D call. Germline assignment: CDR1 SEHNR and CDR2 FQNEAQ (reference sequence). The CDR3 runs to 15 residues. Deletions cut 0 bases from V and 1 base from J, with 9 bases between. Full variable domain (rest looked up from reference TRBV7-9 and TRBJ2-5): DTGVSQNPRHKITKRGQNVTFRCDPISEHNRLYWYRQTLGQGPEFLTYFQNEAQLEKSRLLSDRFSAERPKGSFSTLEIQRTEQGDSAMYLCASSLAFGSQETQYFGPGTRLLVL.

The rearrangement joins TRBV7-9 to TRBJ2-3, with a tentative D call TRBD1 (6 bases). Trimming cost V 5 bases and J 0 bases, with 12 bases left between them. Looked up from germline, CDR1 is SEHNR and CDR2 is FQNEAQ (reference sequence). This CDR3 is built from 15 residues. The CDR3: CASSARQVSTDTQYF. Written as DNA, the CDR3 is TGTGCCAGCAGCGCCCGACAGGTTAGCACAGATACGCAGTATTTT.

The chain uses TRBV9 and TRBJ1-2, with D possibly being TRBD1 (5 bases). The V and J ends lost 4 bases and 5 bases respectively, with 24 bases between them. The CDR3 consists of 17 residues. Germline assignment: CDR1 SGDLS and CDR2 YYNGEE. CDR3 coding DNA: TGTGCCAGCAGCTCAGAAATAATCGGGGGACCGGCTTATGGCTACACCTTC. It yields the protein CASSSEIIGGPAYGYTF.

To note about this clone: Other nucleotide sequences in the sample specify the same CDR3. The rearrangement uses TRBV29-1 and TRBJ2-7, with a possible D match to TRBD2 (6 bases). V was trimmed by 4 bases and J by 2 bases, leaving 9 bases between them. The germline CDR1 and CDR2 sequences are SQVTM and ANQGSEA. CDR3 length equals 12 residues. In DNA, the CDR3 is TGCAGCGTTGGGACGGGGGCCTACGAGCAGTACTTC. It yields the protein CSVGTGAYEQYF.

This clone was observed once. This sample includes further DNA sequences coding for the same CDR3. The V call is TRBV7-3, the J call TRBJ2-3, with TRBD1 as a possible D gene (6 bases). The CDR3 is 15 residues long. Germline loops: CDR1 SGHTA, CDR2 FQGTGA. Trimming shortened V by 1 base and J by 1 base, and 9 bases separated the two germline ends. The CDR3 region has the DNA TGTGCCAGCAGCTTAAGCTCAGGGGGCACAGATACGCAGTATTTT. As protein: CASSLSSGGTDTQYF.

The rearrangement uses TRBV4-2 and TRBJ2-7; D might be TRBD1 or TRBD2, each matching 6 bases. The length of the CDR3 is 14 residues. In germline, CDR1 is LGHNA, CDR2 YNFKEQ. Trimming took 0 bases from V and 10 from J, leaving 16 bases between them. The DNA of the CDR3 is TGTGCCAGCAGCCAAGAAACCTCCGGGGGCTCCCAGTACTTC. Translating it yields CASSQETSGGSQYF.

Comments on this clone: Other DNA sequences of this sample code for an identical CDR3. The chain recombines TRBV19 with TRBJ1-1; no reliable D call. Germline V gene sequence: CDR1 LNHDA, CDR2 SQIVND (reference sequence). Trimming left V 1 base short and J 0 bases short, with 3 bases between. The CDR3 is made up of 13 amino acids. DNA for the CDR3: TGTGCCAGTAGTATAGCCCTGAACACTGAAGCTTTCTTT. It codes for CASSIALNTEAFF.

The CDR3 sequence is CAWSGKTSGRSNEQFF. The CDR3 coding sequence is TGTGCCTGGTCCGGAAAGACTAGCGGGAGAAGCAATGAGCAGTTCTTC. The V gene is TRBV30, the J gene TRBJ2-1; 12 nucleotides match TRBD2. From germline, CDR1 is GTSNPN and CDR2 SVGIG (reference sequence). The CDR3 is 16 residues long. Losses at the gene ends were 5 bases for V and 6 bases for J; bases not matched to a gene: 11.

The gene calls are TRBV15 and TRBJ1-5; tentative D call: TRBD1 (5 bases). Germline V CDR1 and CDR2: LNHNV, YYDKDF (reference sequence). Deletions cut 3 bases from V and 5 bases from J, with 8 bases between. There are 13 residues in the CDR3. CDR3 sequence reads: CATSSGTHQPQHF. CDR3 DNA: TGTGCCACCAGCAGCGGGACCCATCAGCCCCAGCATTTT.

Concerning this clone itself: This CDR3 is also generated by other DNA sequences in the sample. The V gene is TRBV5-1, the J gene TRBJ2-7; the match to TRBD1 covers 8 bases. The germline gives CDR1 SGHRS, CDR2 YFSETQ. The length of the CDR3 is 15 residues. The trim removed 4 bases at V and 0 bases at J, leaving 6 bases unmatched. The CDR3 DNA reads as TGCGCCAGCAGCCCAGGGGGCCCAAGCTCCTACGAGCAGTACTTC. It codes for CASSPGGPSSYEQYF.

Only one count was recorded for this clone. This chain links TRBV5-1 with TRBJ2-3; D tentatively fits TRBD1 or TRBD2 (5 bases each). V lost 6 bases, J lost 2 bases, and 10 bases lay in between. Germline values: CDR1 SGHRS, CDR2 YFSETQ. This CDR3 is built from 13 residues. In DNA, the CDR3 is TGCGCCAGCATCGGGGACCACACAGATACGCAGTATTTT. Residues: CASIGDHTDTQYF.